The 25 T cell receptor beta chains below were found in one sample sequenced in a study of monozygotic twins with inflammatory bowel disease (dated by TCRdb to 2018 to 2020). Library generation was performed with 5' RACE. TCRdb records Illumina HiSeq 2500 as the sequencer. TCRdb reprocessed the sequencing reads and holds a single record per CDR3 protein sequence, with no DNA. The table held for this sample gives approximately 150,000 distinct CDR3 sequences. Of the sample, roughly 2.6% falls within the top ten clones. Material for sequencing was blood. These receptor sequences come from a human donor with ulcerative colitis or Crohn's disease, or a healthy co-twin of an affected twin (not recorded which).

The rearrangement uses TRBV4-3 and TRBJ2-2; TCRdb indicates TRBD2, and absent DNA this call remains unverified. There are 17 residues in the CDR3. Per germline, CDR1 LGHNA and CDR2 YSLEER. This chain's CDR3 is CASSQEPSGRDTGELFF.

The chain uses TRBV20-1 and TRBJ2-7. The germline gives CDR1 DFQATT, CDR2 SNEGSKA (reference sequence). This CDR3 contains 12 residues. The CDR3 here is CSAIPRDYEQYF.

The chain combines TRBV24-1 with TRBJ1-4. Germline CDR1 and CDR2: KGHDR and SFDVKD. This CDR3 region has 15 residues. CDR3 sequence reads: CATSDSRRGVEKLFF.

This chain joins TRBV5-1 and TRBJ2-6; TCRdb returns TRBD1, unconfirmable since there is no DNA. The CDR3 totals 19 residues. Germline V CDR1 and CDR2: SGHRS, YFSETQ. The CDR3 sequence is CASSLTGGDGSSGANVLTF.

The CDR3 loop is CASSLDVRYTGELFF. V and J are TRBV11-2 and TRBJ2-2. The CDR3 is made up of 15 amino acids. Germline V gives CDR1 SGHAT, CDR2 FQNNGV.

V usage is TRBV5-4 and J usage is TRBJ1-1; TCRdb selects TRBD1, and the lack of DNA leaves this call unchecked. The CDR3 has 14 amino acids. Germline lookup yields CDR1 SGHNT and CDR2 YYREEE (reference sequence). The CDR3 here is CASISGTGGSEAFF. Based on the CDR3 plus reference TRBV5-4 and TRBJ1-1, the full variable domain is ETGVTQSPTHLIKTRGQQVTLRCSSQSGHNTVSWYQQALGQGPQFIFQYYREEENGRGNFPPRFSGLQFPNYSSELNVNALELDDSALYLCASISGTGGSEAFFGQGTRLTVV.

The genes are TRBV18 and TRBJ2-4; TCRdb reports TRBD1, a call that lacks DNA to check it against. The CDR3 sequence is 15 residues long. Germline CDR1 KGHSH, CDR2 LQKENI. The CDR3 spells CASSPSPGGGNIQYF.

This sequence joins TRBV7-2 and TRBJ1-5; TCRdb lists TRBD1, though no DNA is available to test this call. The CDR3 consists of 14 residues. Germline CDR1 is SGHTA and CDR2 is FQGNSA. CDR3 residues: CASSWGDREKPQHF.

CDR3 loop: CASSRMGNQPQHF. The chain employs TRBV7-3 and TRBJ1-5. From germline, CDR1 is SGHTA and CDR2 FQGTGA. The CDR3 runs to 13 residues.

This CDR3 reads CASISASGRPTDTQYF. This rearrangement joins TRBV7-2 to TRBJ2-3; TCRdb picks TRBD2, but there is no DNA to check that call. The CDR3 covers 16 residues. Per germline, CDR1 SGHTA and CDR2 FQGNSA.

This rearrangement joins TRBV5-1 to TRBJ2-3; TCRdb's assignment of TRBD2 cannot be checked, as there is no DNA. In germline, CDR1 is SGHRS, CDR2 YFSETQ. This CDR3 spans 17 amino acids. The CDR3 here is CASSLAGTSGYTDTQYF.

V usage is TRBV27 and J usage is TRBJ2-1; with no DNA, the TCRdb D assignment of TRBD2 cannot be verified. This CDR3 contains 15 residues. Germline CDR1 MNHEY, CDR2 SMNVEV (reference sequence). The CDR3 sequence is CASSLVLALYNEQFF.

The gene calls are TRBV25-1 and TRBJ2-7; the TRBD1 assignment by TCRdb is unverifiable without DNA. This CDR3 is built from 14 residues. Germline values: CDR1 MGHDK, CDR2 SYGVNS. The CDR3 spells CASISGQVPYEQYF.

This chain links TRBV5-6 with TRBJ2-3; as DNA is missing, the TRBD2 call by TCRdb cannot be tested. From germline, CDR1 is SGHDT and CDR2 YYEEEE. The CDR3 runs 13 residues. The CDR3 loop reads CAMGGSSTDTQYF.

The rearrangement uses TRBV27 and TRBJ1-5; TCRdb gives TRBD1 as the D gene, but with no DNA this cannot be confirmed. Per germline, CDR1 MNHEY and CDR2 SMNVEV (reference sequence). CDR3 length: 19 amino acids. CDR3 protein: CASSPGTGAARHSNQPQHF.

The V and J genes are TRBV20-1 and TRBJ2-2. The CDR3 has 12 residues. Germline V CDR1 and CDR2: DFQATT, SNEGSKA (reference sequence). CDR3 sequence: CSAKSNTGELFF.

The chain's CDR3 is CASTLRSPRLEGESYGYTF. V is TRBV6-2 or TRBV6-3 and J is TRBJ1-2. Germline assignment: CDR1 MNHEY and CDR2 SVGEGT. This CDR3 is 19 amino acids long.

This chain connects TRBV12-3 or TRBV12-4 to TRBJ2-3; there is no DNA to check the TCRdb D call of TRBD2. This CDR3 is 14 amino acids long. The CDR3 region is CASSLEEGTDTQYF.

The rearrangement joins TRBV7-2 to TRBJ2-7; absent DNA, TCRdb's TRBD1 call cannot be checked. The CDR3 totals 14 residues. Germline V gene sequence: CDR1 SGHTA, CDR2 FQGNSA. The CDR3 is CASSLDPGAREQYF. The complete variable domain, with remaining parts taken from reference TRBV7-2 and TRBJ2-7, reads GAGVSQSPSNKVTEKGKDVELRCDPISGHTALYWYRQSLGQGLEFLIYFQGNSAPDKSGLPSDRFSAERTGGSVSTLTIQRTQQEDSAVYLCASSLDPGAREQYFGPGTRLTVT.

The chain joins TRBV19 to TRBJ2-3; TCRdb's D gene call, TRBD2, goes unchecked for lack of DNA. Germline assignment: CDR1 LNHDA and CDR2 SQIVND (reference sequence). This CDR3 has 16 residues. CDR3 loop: CASSMLAGAELDTQYF.

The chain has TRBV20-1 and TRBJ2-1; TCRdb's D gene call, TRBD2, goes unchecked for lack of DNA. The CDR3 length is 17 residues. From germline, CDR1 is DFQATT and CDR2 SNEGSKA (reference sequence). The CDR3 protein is CSARGEGSSGSSNEQFF.

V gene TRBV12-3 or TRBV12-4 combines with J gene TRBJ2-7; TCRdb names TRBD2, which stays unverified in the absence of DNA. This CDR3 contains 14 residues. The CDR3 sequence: CASSSFSGEYEQYF.

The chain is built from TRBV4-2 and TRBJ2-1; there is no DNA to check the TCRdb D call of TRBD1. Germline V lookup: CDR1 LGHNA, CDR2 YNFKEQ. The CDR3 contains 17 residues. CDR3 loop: CASSQELGAGSYNEQFF.

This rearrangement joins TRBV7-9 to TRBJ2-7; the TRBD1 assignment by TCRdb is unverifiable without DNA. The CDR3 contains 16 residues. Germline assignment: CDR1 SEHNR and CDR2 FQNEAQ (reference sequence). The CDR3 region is CASSFPGGTGSYEQYF.

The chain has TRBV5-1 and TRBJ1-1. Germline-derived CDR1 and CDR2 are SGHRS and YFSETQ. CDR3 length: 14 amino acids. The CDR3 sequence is CASSLEDLGTEAFF.